This is a list of T cell receptor beta chains from one sample in a study of blood T cell repertoires in COVID-19. Data came from immunoSEQ multiplex PCR; TCRdb stores just in-frame clones and leaves some out. The data contain around 250,000 clones, approximately 86% of them singletons. Sequencing input: peripheral blood. All receptors derive from a woman in her sixties who had recovered from COVID-19. The CDR3 runs from the conserved cysteine through the conserved F or W. The D gene is left open where the match is weak.

v_call: TRBV5-1; j_call: TRBJ1-5; d_call: TRBD1; cdr3_aa: CASSLGDRVDQPQHF
v_call: TRBV19; j_call: TRBJ2-1; d_call: TRBD2; cdr3_aa: CASSIDRLAGGNEQFF
v_call: TRBV28; j_call: TRBJ2-1; d_call: TRBD2; cdr3_aa: CASRGALNEQFF
v_call: TRBV30; j_call: TRBJ1-1; d_call: .; cdr3_aa: CAWSALIRTSTEAFF
v_call: TRBV4-3; j_call: TRBJ2-7; d_call: .; cdr3_aa: CASSQGPGFFYEQYF
v_call: TRBV7-3; j_call: TRBJ2-1; d_call: TRBD2; cdr3_aa: CASSSPGRQDEQFF
v_call: TRBV7-9; j_call: TRBJ2-1; d_call: .; cdr3_aa: CASSYTGSLYNEQFF
v_call: TRBV19; j_call: TRBJ1-2; d_call: TRBD1; cdr3_aa: CASRTGWEVYTF
v_call: TRBV5-1; j_call: TRBJ1-1; d_call: TRBD1; cdr3_aa: CASSLVRQGVNTEAFF
v_call: TRBV4-2; j_call: TRBJ2-1; d_call: TRBD2; cdr3_aa: CASSQAGLAGWGYNEQFF
v_call: TRBV3-1/TRBV3-2; j_call: TRBJ1-1; d_call: .; cdr3_aa: CASSQKGGGSNTEAFF
v_call: TRBV7-2; j_call: TRBJ1-2; d_call: TRBD1; cdr3_aa: CASSLAAGGKPRGYTF
v_call: TRBV28; j_call: TRBJ2-7; d_call: .; cdr3_aa: CASTSYEQYF
v_call: TRBV28; j_call: TRBJ1-1; d_call: .; cdr3_aa: CASNWRGNTEAFF
v_call: TRBV6-5; j_call: TRBJ2-7; d_call: TRBD1; cdr3_aa: CASDRVNYEQYF
v_call: TRBV2; j_call: TRBJ2-5; d_call: .; cdr3_aa: CASSQTGTKGSETQYF
v_call: TRBV4-1; j_call: TRBJ1-1; d_call: TRBD1; cdr3_aa: CASSHLGQRNTEAFF
v_call: TRBV6-5; j_call: TRBJ1-2; d_call: .; cdr3_aa: CASSYSRLNYGYTF
v_call: TRBV28; j_call: TRBJ2-7; d_call: .; cdr3_aa: CASSLITYEQYF
v_call: TRBV10-3; j_call: TRBJ1-2; d_call: TRBD1; cdr3_aa: CAIGDRGNYGYTF
v_call: TRBV5-1; j_call: TRBJ2-1; d_call: TRBD2; cdr3_aa: CASSSLAGGPHNEQFF
v_call: TRBV19; j_call: TRBJ2-1; d_call: .; cdr3_aa: CASSYRRGRYNEQFF
v_call: TRBV15; j_call: TRBJ1-1; d_call: .; cdr3_aa: CATSREQGTEAFF